Listed below are T cell receptor beta chains from one sample, sequenced in a study of T cells in Graves' hyperthyroidism and ophthalmopathy. MiXCR, run by TCRdb on the multiplex PCR reads, gives a single entry per CDR3 protein. The sample has over 200,000 distinct CDR3 sequences, roughly 18% seen once. Sequenced sample: blood. These receptor sequences come from a man aged 50 to 59 with Graves' hyperthyroidism. Both conserved end residues are part of each CDR3. The order of the fields is D gene, V gene, J gene, clone size, CDR3 DNA, CDR3 protein. D genes are given only for firm matches. The listing skips clone size in some rows; elsewhere it reads once, few, many or a size class.

D gene: TRBD2; V gene: TRBV6-1; J gene: TRBJ2-3; clone size: .; CDR3 DNA: TGTGCCAGCAGCGAGCGGGAGGACGGGACAGATACGCAGTATTTT; CDR3 protein: CASSEREDGTDTQYF
D gene: .; V gene: TRBV12-3/TRBV12-4; J gene: TRBJ1-5; clone size: many; CDR3 DNA: TGTGCCAGCGGTTTGGGAGTAGGGGGGGGACAGCCCCAGCATTTT; CDR3 protein: CASGLGVGGGQPQHF
D gene: .; V gene: TRBV11-1; J gene: TRBJ2-1; clone size: many; CDR3 DNA: TGTGCCAGCAGCAGGGGTATCAATGAGCAGTTCTTC; CDR3 protein: CASSRGINEQFF
D gene: TRBD1; V gene: TRBV2; J gene: TRBJ2-2; clone size: .; CDR3 DNA: TGTGCCAGCAACACAGGGGGCACCGGGGAGCTGTTTTTT; CDR3 protein: CASNTGGTGELFF
D gene: TRBD1; V gene: TRBV2; J gene: TRBJ2-5; clone size: many; CDR3 DNA: TGTGCCAGCAGTGACCAGACAGGGTCAGGAGAGACCCAGTACTTC; CDR3 protein: CASSDQTGSGETQYF
D gene: .; V gene: TRBV3-1; J gene: TRBJ1-1; clone size: many; CDR3 DNA: TGTGCCAGCACCCGCGGAGTTAACACTGAAGCTTTCTTT; CDR3 protein: CASTRGVNTEAFF
D gene: .; V gene: TRBV20-1; J gene: TRBJ1-6; clone size: few; CDR3 DNA: TGCAGTGCTAGAGGCTGGCAGGGGTATTCACCCCTCCACTTT; CDR3 protein: CSARGWQGYSPLHF
D gene: .; V gene: TRBV18; J gene: TRBJ1-2; clone size: many; CDR3 DNA: TGTGCCAGCTCACCAGGATTGGGGGGCTACACCTTC; CDR3 protein: CASSPGLGGYTF
D gene: .; V gene: TRBV28; J gene: TRBJ2-4; clone size: many; CDR3 DNA: TGTGCCAGCAGTTTATCCGGGGGTAACATTCAGTACTTC; CDR3 protein: CASSLSGGNIQYF
D gene: TRBD2; V gene: TRBV11-1; J gene: TRBJ2-1; clone size: many; CDR3 DNA: TGTGCCAGCAGCTTTCTAGCGGGGAATGAGCAGTTCTTC; CDR3 protein: CASSFLAGNEQFF
D gene: TRBD1; V gene: TRBV7-3; J gene: TRBJ2-1; clone size: .; CDR3 DNA: TGTGCCAGCAGCCCAGGGGGACAGGAATTAAATGAGCAGTTCTTC; CDR3 protein: CASSPGGQELNEQFF
D gene: .; V gene: TRBV5-1; J gene: TRBJ1-3; clone size: few; CDR3 DNA: TGCGCCAGCAGCTTAAGTCCAGGGGCCTCTGGAAACACCATATATTTT; CDR3 protein: CASSLSPGASGNTIYF
D gene: TRBD2; V gene: TRBV20-1; J gene: TRBJ2-3; clone size: many; CDR3 DNA: TGCAGTGCTAGAGATCCTCAGCGGGAGGGCACAGATACGCAGTATTTT; CDR3 protein: CSARDPQREGTDTQYF
D gene: .; V gene: TRBV12-3/TRBV12-4; J gene: TRBJ2-5; clone size: few; CDR3 DNA: TGTGCCAGCAGAGGATATCAGGATCAAGAGACCCAGTACTTC; CDR3 protein: CASRGYQDQETQYF
D gene: TRBD1; V gene: TRBV12-3/TRBV12-4; J gene: TRBJ1-4; clone size: many; CDR3 DNA: TGTGCCAGCAGCCCCCTGGACAGGAAGGCTGAAAAACTGTTTTTT; CDR3 protein: CASSPLDRKAEKLFF
D gene: .; V gene: TRBV11-2; J gene: TRBJ2-7; clone size: few; CDR3 DNA: TGTGCCAGCAGCTCCCCCAGGGTGGGATTACACGAGCAGTACTTC; CDR3 protein: CASSSPRVGLHEQYF
D gene: TRBD2; V gene: TRBV4-1; J gene: TRBJ2-3; clone size: few; CDR3 DNA: TGCGCCAGCAGCCCTGGACTAGCGGGAGAGCGCGCTACGCAGTATTTT; CDR3 protein: CASSPGLAGERATQYF
D gene: .; V gene: TRBV7-9; J gene: TRBJ1-1; clone size: .; CDR3 DNA: TGTGCCAGCAGACGTGACAGAACTGAAGCTTTCTTT; CDR3 protein: CASRRDRTEAFF
D gene: TRBD1; V gene: TRBV28; J gene: TRBJ1-1; clone size: .; CDR3 DNA: TGTGCCAGCAGCCCCCACCAGGGGGCGGACACTGAAGCTTTCTTT; CDR3 protein: CASSPHQGADTEAFF
D gene: .; V gene: TRBV3-1; J gene: TRBJ1-4; clone size: many; CDR3 DNA: TGTGCCAGCAGCCCGCAGGGGACACCGCCTGCCAAACTGTTTTTT; CDR3 protein: CASSPQGTPPAKLFF
D gene: .; V gene: TRBV5-6; J gene: TRBJ2-1; clone size: .; CDR3 DNA: TGTGCCAGCAGCTTATATAAGATATCCTACAATGAGCAGTTCTTC; CDR3 protein: CASSLYKISYNEQFF
D gene: .; V gene: TRBV5-1; J gene: TRBJ2-3; clone size: many; CDR3 DNA: TGCGCCAGCAGCTTGGCCCCGGGAGTTCGCGCAGATACGCAGTATTTT; CDR3 protein: CASSLAPGVRADTQYF
D gene: TRBD2; V gene: TRBV12-3/TRBV12-4; J gene: TRBJ2-2; clone size: .; CDR3 DNA: TGTGCCAGCTTCAGCGGGAGTGTCGGCGGGGAGCTGTTTTTT; CDR3 protein: CASFSGSVGGELFF
D gene: .; V gene: TRBV25-1; J gene: TRBJ2-2; clone size: .; CDR3 DNA: .; CDR3 protein: CASSDLVITPGSCFF